The next 30 T cell receptor beta chains were all read from a single sample in a study of shared T cell receptors in the human thymus. The data were produced by immunoSEQ multiplex PCR, yet TCRdb's version contains in-frame clones alone and is incomplete. The sample includes hundreds of thousands of clones, around 87% of them seen just once. These sequences were also reported in another study, on human thymus T cells.

The specimen sequenced was thymocytes. The receptors were sampled from a boy younger than two with a congenital heart defect.

The chain combines TRBV19 with TRBJ2-5, with a possible D match to TRBD2 (7 bases). The length of the CDR3 is 13 residues. Per germline, CDR1 LNHDA and CDR2 SQIVND (reference sequence). V lost 3 bases and J 4 bases, leaving 9 bases between the germline ends. The CDR3 protein is CASSMGGGETQYF. The CDR3 region has the DNA TGTGCCAGTAGTATGGGAGGGGGAGAGACCCAGTACTTC.

The rearrangement links TRBV6-6 to TRBJ1-4; TRBD1 might be the D (5 bases). The CDR3 is 15 residues long. Germline V CDR1 and CDR2: MNHNY, SVGAGI (reference sequence). V lost 2 bases, J lost 7 bases, and 14 bases lay in between. CDR3 region: CASSYEQGWGEKLFF. The CDR3 DNA reads TGTGCCAGCAGTTACGAGCAGGGATGGGGTGAAAAACTGTTTTTT.

The V gene is TRBV6-6, the J gene TRBJ2-1; the D is unclear. Germline V lookup: CDR1 MNHNY, CDR2 SVGAGI (reference sequence). V was shortened by 5 bases and J by 4 bases, with 18 bases between the two germline ends. The length of the CDR3 is 16 residues. The CDR3 spells CASSPLTEVYYNEQFF. The CDR3 region has the DNA TGTGCCAGCAGTCCGCTGACTGAAGTGTATTACAATGAGCAGTTCTTC.

The V call is TRBV7-8, the J call TRBJ2-7; D not resolved. This CDR3 has 17 amino acids. With 2 bases removed from V and 6 bases from J, the gap between germline ends came to 23 bases. Germline V gene lookup returns CDR1 SGHVS and CDR2 FQNEAQ. In nucleotides, the CDR3 is TGTGCCAGCAGCTTAAACCCGTCAGAGGAAGAGCCCCCCGAGCAGTACTTC. Protein sequence: CASSLNPSEEEPPEQYF. Supplemented by reference TRBV7-8 and TRBJ2-7, the full variable domain reads GAGVSQSPRYKVAKRGQDVALRCDPISGHVSLFWYQQALGQGPEFLTYFQNEAQLDKSGLPSDRFFAERPEGSVSTLKIQRTQQEDSAVYLCASSLNPSEEEPPEQYFGPGTRLTVT.

This clone has more than one count but fewer than ten. This sample also contains other DNA sequences that code for the same CDR3. This chain links TRBV6-1 with TRBJ1-5; no reliable D call. Germline lookup yields CDR1 MNHNS and CDR2 SASEGT. The CDR3 has 16 amino acids. V lost 1 base and J lost 0, with 10 bases in between. In nucleotides, the CDR3 is TGTGCCAGCAGTGAAGTGGGCAGAAATAGCAATCAGCCCCAGCATTTT. Translation: CASSEVGRNSNQPQHF.

This chain connects TRBV19 to TRBJ1-2; TRBD1 is a possible D gene (6 bases). The ends were cut back, 6 bases at V and 5 bases at J, with 19 bases in the middle. Germline CDR1 is LNHDA and CDR2 is SQIVND (reference sequence). There are 15 residues in the CDR3. CDR3 in DNA: TGTGCCAGTAGCCCCGGACAGACTGAGCCTTATGGCTACACCTTC. It encodes CASSPGQTEPYGYTF.

V gene TRBV5-6 combines with J gene TRBJ2-4; 10 nucleotides match TRBD1. The CDR3 sequence is 19 residues long. The germline V gene encodes CDR1 SGHDT and CDR2 YYEEEE. The V and J ends lost 2 bases and 2 bases, in that order; junction bases with no gene match: 13. In nucleotides, the CDR3 is TGTGCCAGCAGCTTAGGGACAGGGGATTTAGATTTTACCAAAAACATTCAGTACTTC. Its protein is CASSLGTGDLDFTKNIQYF.

The J gene is TRBJ1-5, the V gene TRBV4-1; the match to TRBD1 covers 10 bases. The J segment lost 0 bases and the V segment lost 5 bases, leaving 7 bases of the junction unmatched. The germline V gene encodes CDR1 MGHRA and CDR2 YSYEKL. This CDR3 comprises 17 residues. The CDR3 reads CASSLEGTGASNQPQHF. The CDR3 region has the DNA TGCGCCAGCAGCTTAGAAGGGACAGGGGCTAGCAATCAGCCCCAGCATTTT.

The chain couples TRBV19 to TRBJ1-4, with TRBD1 matching over 9 bases. The CDR3 consists of 14 residues. Germline CDR1 reads LNHDA; CDR2 reads SQIVND (reference sequence). J gave up 5 bases and V 7 bases, and 5 bases lay outside the gene matches. CDR3 protein: CASNSTGGNEKLFF. The DNA of the CDR3 is TGTGCCAGTAATTCGACAGGGGGGAATGAAAAACTGTTTTTT.

This clone appeared a single time. Relative to the germline gene, one junction end is altered; a read error may explain this. The same CDR3 arises from other DNA sequences in this sample as well. The V call is TRBV9, the J call TRBJ1-6, with 9 bases aligning to TRBD1. Germline V CDR1 and CDR2: SGDLS, YYNGEE. The CDR3 totals 15 residues. The CDR3 spells CASSVGQGHNSPLHF. The CDR3 DNA reads as TGTGCCAGCAGCGTTGGACAGGGGCATAATTCCCCCCTCCACTTT.

This clone has just a few counts. The gene calls are TRBV16 and TRBJ1-2; D is unclear. The CDR3 extends over 16 amino acids. The V end lost 3 bases, the J end lost 8 bases, and 22 bases lay between the germline ends. Germline values: CDR1 KGHSY, CDR2 FQNENV. CDR3 region: CASSQKDDGGSWGYTF. The DNA for the CDR3 is TGTGCCAGCAGCCAGAAGGACGATGGAGGGAGTTGGGGCTACACCTTC.

The J gene is TRBJ2-1, the V gene TRBV28, with D perhaps matching TRBD2 (5 bases). The CDR3 covers 17 residues. V lost 2 bases to trimming and J lost 4 bases, with 18 bases between them. CDR1 is MDHEN, CDR2 SYDVKM, per germline. CDR3 DNA: TGTGCCAGCAGTTTAATTAGGCTAGCAAGCTCTTACAATGAGCAGTTCTTC. Its translation: CASSLIRLASSYNEQFF.

The J gene is TRBJ1-2, the V gene TRBV29-1, with TRBD1 as a possible D gene (5 bases). Germline CDR1 and CDR2: SQVTM and ANQGSEA. The CDR3 extends over 13 amino acids. The germline V and J ends were trimmed by 3 bases and 6 bases, with 14 bases remaining between them. CDR3 region: CSVDGGVGNGYTF. DNA of the CDR3: TGCAGCGTTGATGGGGGGGTGGGCAATGGCTACACCTTC.

The rearrangement joins TRBV6-4 to TRBJ2-3, with D perhaps TRBD1 (6 bases). The CDR3 is 14 amino acids. Germline CDR1 reads MRHNA; CDR2 reads SNTAGT. The germline V and J ends were trimmed by 5 bases and 5 bases, with 14 bases remaining between them. In nucleotides, the CDR3 is TGTGCCAGCAGTCCCAAACAGGGTGGAGATACGCAGTATTTT. Its protein product is CASSPKQGGDTQYF.

J is TRBJ1-3 and V is TRBV14; 7 nucleotides align to TRBD1. Germline CDR1 and CDR2: SGHDN and FVKESK. Losses at the gene ends were 2 bases for V and 3 bases for J; bases not matched to a gene: 7. The CDR3 consists of 16 residues. Here the CDR3 reads CASSQTPTGFGNTIYF. CDR3 coding DNA: TGTGCCAGCAGCCAAACGCCGACAGGGTTTGGAAACACCATATATTTT.

The gene calls are TRBV28 and TRBJ2-3; D gene unclear. Trimming left V 6 bases short and J 5 bases short, with 24 bases between. The length of the CDR3 is 17 residues. CDR1 is MDHEN and CDR2 is SYDVKM in the germline V gene. This CDR3 reads CASSQDYPVEVRDTQYF. The CDR3, as DNA: TGTGCCAGCAGCCAAGATTATCCCGTCGAAGTTAGAGATACGCAGTATTTT.

The chain has TRBV2 and TRBJ1-3; D gene unclear. The ends were cut back, 3 bases at V and 0 bases at J, with 6 bases in the middle. Germline assignment: CDR1 SNHLY and CDR2 FYNNEI. CDR3 length: 14 residues. CDR3 protein: CASSDKASGNTIYF. The CDR3, as DNA: TGTGCCAGCAGTGATAAAGCCTCTGGAAACACCATATATTTT.

V and J are TRBV7-3 and TRBJ2-3, with 7 bases identical to TRBD1. With V trimmed by 0 bases and J by 2 bases, 5 bases remained unmatched. Looked up from germline, CDR1 is SGHTA and CDR2 is FQGTGA. The CDR3 spans 16 residues. The CDR3 region is CASSLTSGQDTDTQYF. CDR3 nucleotide sequence: TGTGCCAGCAGCTTAACTTCCGGACAGGACACAGATACGCAGTATTTT.

This clone was seen just once. The chain joins TRBV15 to TRBJ1-5; D possibly corresponds to TRBD1 (6 bases). V gave up 3 bases and J gave up 3 bases, with 24 bases separating them. CDR1 LNHNV and CDR2 YYDKDF come from the germline V gene (reference sequence). The CDR3 totals 19 residues. Written as DNA, the CDR3 is TGTGCCACCAGCAGGAGACAGGCCCCCTCCATTCCCTACAATCAGCCCCAGCATTTT. It yields the protein CATSRRQAPSIPYNQPQHF.

This clone was picked up a small number of times. This chain joins TRBV7-4 and TRBJ2-1; 14 bases align to TRBD2. The J segment lost 5 bases and the V segment lost 4 bases, leaving 10 bases of the junction unmatched. CDR1 and CDR2 (germline): SGHVT, SQSDAQ. The CDR3 consists of 18 residues. The CDR3 DNA sequence: TGTGCCAGCAGCTCAGCCGGGACTAGCGGGAGTCGCGACAATGAGCAGTTCTTC. Its protein is CASSSAGTSGSRDNEQFF.

V is TRBV4-1 and J is TRBJ1-4; 10 bases line up with TRBD1. Germline CDR1 and CDR2: MGHRA and YSYEKL. The CDR3 consists of 15 residues. J was trimmed by 7 bases and V by 3 bases; bases with no gene match: 5. For the CDR3, the DNA is TGCGCCAGCAGCCAGGGACAGGGGAGGCCTGAAAAACTGTTTTTT. It translates to CASSQGQGRPEKLFF.

The chain recombines TRBV13 with TRBJ2-3; 11 nucleotides line up with TRBD2. Germline CDR1 and CDR2: PRHDT and FYEKMQ (reference sequence). The CDR3 runs to 19 residues. The V gene end was trimmed by 5 bases and the J gene end by 2 bases; junction bases not matched to a gene: 15. CDR3 in DNA: TGTGCCAGCAGCCTCACTATGCCCACTAGCGGGGGACCCACAGATACGCAGTATTTT. Translation: CASSLTMPTSGGPTDTQYF.

The V call is TRBV19, the J call TRBJ2-1, with no clear D. Trimming pared 4 bases from V and 5 bases from J, leaving 6 bases between. Germline CDR1 LNHDA, CDR2 SQIVND (reference sequence). The CDR3 consists of 12 residues. The CDR3 here is CASSSQDNEQFF. DNA of the CDR3: TGTGCCAGTAGTAGCCAGGACAATGAGCAGTTCTTC.

V gene TRBV18 combines with J gene TRBJ2-7; a weak D match, TRBD1 (6 bases). V dropped 6 bases and J dropped 3 bases, with 18 bases sitting between them. Germline-derived CDR1 and CDR2 are KGHSH and LQKENI. The CDR3 contains 15 residues. CDR3 DNA: TGTGCCAGCTCCCTACTACGGACAGACCTCTACGAGCAGTACTTC. It translates to CASSLLRTDLYEQYF. Full variable domain (missing parts from reference TRBV18 and TRBJ2-7): NAGVMQNPRHLVRRRGQEARLRCSPMKGHSHVYWYRQLPEEGLKFMVYLQKENIIDESGMPKERFSAEFPKEGPSILRIQQVVRGDSAAYFCASSLLRTDLYEQYFGPGTRLTVT.

V gene TRBV27 combines with J gene TRBJ2-3, with 7 bases identical to TRBD2. The V and J ends lost 4 bases and 1 base, in that order; junction bases with no gene match: 8. The CDR3 runs 16 residues. Germline V gene data show CDR1 as MNHEY and CDR2 as SMNVEV (reference sequence). CDR3 region: CASSSGRDSRTDTQYF. CDR3 nucleotides: TGTGCCAGCAGTTCGGGGAGGGACTCTCGCACAGATACGCAGTATTTT.

As to this clone: In the same sample, other DNA sequences code for this CDR3. This chain uses TRBV27 with TRBJ2-7; 7 bases align to TRBD1. Germline-derived CDR1 and CDR2 are MNHEY and SMNVEV (reference sequence). This CDR3 comprises 13 residues. V was pared by 6 bases and J by 0 bases, with 2 bases of the junction left unmatched. The CDR3: CASRQGSSYEQYF. CDR3 nucleotides: TGTGCCAGCAGACAGGGGAGCTCCTACGAGCAGTACTTC.

This clone was seen once. The genes are TRBV4-1 and TRBJ1-1, with 11 bases aligning to TRBD1. Looked up from germline, CDR1 is MGHRA and CDR2 is YSYEKL. The J segment lost 4 bases and the V segment lost 0 bases, leaving 4 bases of the junction unmatched. The CDR3 totals 16 residues. The CDR3 is CASSQDQDRGPTEAFF. The CDR3 coding sequence is TGCGCCAGCAGCCAAGATCAGGACAGGGGGCCCACTGAAGCTTTCTTT.

The chain has TRBV9 and TRBJ1-5; a weak D match, TRBD1 (6 bases). Trimming took off 4 bases at V and 3 bases at J, with 14 bases between the two ends. The length of the CDR3 is 15 residues. From germline, CDR1 is SGDLS and CDR2 YYNGEE. The CDR3 DNA sequence: TGTGCCAGCAGCAATGAGGACAGCCTCAATCAGCCCCAGCATTTT. Amino acids: CASSNEDSLNQPQHF.

The chain recombines TRBV6-1 with TRBJ1-5, with no clear D. Per the germline V gene, CDR1 is MNHNS and CDR2 is SASEGT. The V end lost 3 bases, the J end lost 1 base, and 13 bases lay between the germline ends. CDR3 length: 16 amino acids. The CDR3 sequence is CASSERAALSNQPQHF. DNA of the CDR3: TGTGCCAGCAGTGAGAGGGCAGCCCTAAGCAATCAGCCCCAGCATTTT.

The chain links TRBV7-9 to TRBJ1-2; D is undetermined. Trimming took off 6 bases at V and 4 bases at J, with 15 bases between the two ends. The CDR3 runs to 14 residues. From germline, CDR1 is SEHNR and CDR2 FQNEAQ (reference sequence). The CDR3 loop reads CASRTDGSGYGYTF. The CDR3 DNA sequence: TGTGCCAGCAGGACGGATGGTTCGGGCTATGGCTACACCTTC.